The T cell receptor beta chain under discussion was sequenced for a study of cytomegalovirus exposure and HLA in healthy donors. PCR was performed using 60 Vbeta and 13 Jbeta primers. Here immunoSEQ multiplex PCR was the method, and the copy in TCRdb shows in-frame clones only, minus some. The sample has some 140,000 clones; about 80% are singletons. The CDR3 sequence is 15 residues long. Germline CDR1 SGDLS, CDR2 YYNGEE. V gave up 4 bases and J gave up 3 bases, with 14 bases separating them. This TCR derives from a male donor in good health and CMV-seropositive. Input material: PBMCs. The chain uses TRBV9 and TRBJ1-3, with a weak D call TRBD1 (6 bases). DNA for the CDR3: TGTGCCAGCAGCTCCTCGGACAGTCGTGGAAACACCATATATTTT. Its protein product is CASSSSDSRGNTIYF.